This TCR beta chain was found in a study of T cell repertoires in cytomegalovirus infection. Whole-study context: Epitope selection comprised recently identified HLA-C-restricted CMV epitopes and well-studied HLA-B-restricted CMV epitopes.

Trimming cost V 0 bases and J 3 bases, with 21 bases left between them. This CDR3 is built from 19 residues. From germline, CDR1 is MNHNY and CDR2 SVGAGI (reference sequence). This clonotype turned up a few times. Antigen unknown. Overall study findings and caveats: Carriers of CMV plus the relevant HLA were identified by cumulative public TCR beta family frequency. What dominated the ex vivo response were HLA-C-restricted CMV-specific TCR beta clonotypes.

From the reads, TCRdb called clonotypes with MiXCR, one entry per CDR3 protein. The data contain approximately 600,000 distinct CDR3 sequences, about 39% of them singletons. This chain joins TRBV6-6 and TRBJ1-3; D uncertain. The material sequenced was cultured PBMCs, taken from culture after CMV antigen stimulation. This receptor was obtained from a human donor in good health (CMV status not recorded). Some clones in this sample may be carry-over from other donors' samples. The CDR3 coding sequence is TGTGCCAGCAGTTACTCGTTCTGGGTGGGGTCGGGAGGTGGAAACACCATATATTTT. Protein sequence: CASSYSFWVGSGGGNTIYF.